The 3 T cell receptor beta chains presented below share a single source sample, sequenced in a study of cytomegalovirus exposure and HLA in healthy donors (dated by TCRdb to the late 2010s). The library came from the immunoSEQ multiplex PCR assay. TCRdb provides this immuneACCESS table in a form limited to in-frame rearrangements. Some clones are lacking; in checked studies, under half of them reflect an unresolved V gene, and why the rest are absent is not known. The sample yields 110,000 or so clones; around nine tenths were counted once. Of the sample, more than 2% is held by the ten largest clones. The sequenced sample consisted of PBMCs. These receptors all come from a young woman in good health and CMV-seronegative.

This chain connects TRBV29-1 to TRBJ2-2, with 7 bases fitting TRBD1. The junction had 5 bases not matched to a gene; V was cut back by 2 bases and J by 5 bases. The CDR3 has 14 amino acids. Looked up from germline, CDR1 is SQVTM and CDR2 is ANQGSEA. The CDR3 loop reads CSVEQGGGTGELFF. The CDR3 DNA reads TGCAGCGTTGAACAAGGGGGCGGAACCGGGGAGCTGTTTTTT.

The chain employs TRBV7-2 and TRBJ2-1, with D possibly being TRBD2 (6 bases). CDR3 length: 13 amino acids. Per the germline V gene, CDR1 is SGHTA and CDR2 is FQGNSA. Trimming cost V 7 bases and J 4 bases, with 11 bases left between them. CDR3 coding DNA: TGTGCCAGCATCTTGGGGGGATACAATGAGCAGTTCTTC. This sequence encodes CASILGGYNEQFF.

The chain links TRBV27 to TRBJ2-1; D is unresolved. Trimming left V 5 bases short and J 3 bases short, with 26 bases between. CDR3 length equals 19 residues. The germline V gene has CDR1 MNHEY and CDR2 SMNVEV (reference sequence). CDR3 bases: TGTGCCAGCAGTAAAGAGGTAGTAGGCCTTCCCTTTTACTACAATGAGCAGTTCTTC. Amino acid sequence: CASSKEVVGLPFYYNEQFF.